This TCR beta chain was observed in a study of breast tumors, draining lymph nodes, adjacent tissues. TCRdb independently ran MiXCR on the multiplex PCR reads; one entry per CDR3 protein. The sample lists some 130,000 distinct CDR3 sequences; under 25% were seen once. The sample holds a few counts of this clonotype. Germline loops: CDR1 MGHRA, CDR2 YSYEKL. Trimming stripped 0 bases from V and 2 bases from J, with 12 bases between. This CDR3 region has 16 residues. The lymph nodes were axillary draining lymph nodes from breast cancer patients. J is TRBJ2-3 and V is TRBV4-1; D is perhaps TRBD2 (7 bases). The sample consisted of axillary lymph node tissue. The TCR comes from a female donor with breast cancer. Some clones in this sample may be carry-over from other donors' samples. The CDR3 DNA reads TGCGCCAGCAGCCAAGAGGGTGGGGGGGCCACAGATACGCAGTATTTT. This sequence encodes CASSQEGGGATDTQYF.